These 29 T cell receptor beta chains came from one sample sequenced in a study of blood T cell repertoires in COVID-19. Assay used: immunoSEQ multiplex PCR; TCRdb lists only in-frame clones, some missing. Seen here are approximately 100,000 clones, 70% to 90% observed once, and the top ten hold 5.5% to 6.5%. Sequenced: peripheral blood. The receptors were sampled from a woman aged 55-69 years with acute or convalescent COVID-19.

CDR3 region: CASSAGGTAYEQYF. The CDR3 DNA reads as TGTGCCAGCAGCGCAGGGGGGACAGCCTACGAGCAGTACTTC. The rearrangement joins TRBV9 to TRBJ2-7; D is perhaps TRBD1 (7 bases). Trimming took 3 bases from V and 2 from J, leaving 12 bases between them. From germline, CDR1 is SGDLS and CDR2 YYNGEE. The CDR3 is made up of 14 amino acids.

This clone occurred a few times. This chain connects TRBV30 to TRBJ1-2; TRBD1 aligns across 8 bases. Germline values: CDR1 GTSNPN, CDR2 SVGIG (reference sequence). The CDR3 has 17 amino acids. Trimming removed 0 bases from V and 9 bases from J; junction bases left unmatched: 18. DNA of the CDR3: TGTGCCTGGAGTGTACTAGTATCAGGACAGGGAGGTCTCAGCTACACCTTC. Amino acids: CAWSVLVSGQGGLSYTF.

The CDR3: CASSYLGHRDSPLHF. In DNA, the CDR3 is TGTGCCAGCAGTTATCTTGGACATCGGGATTCACCCCTCCACTTT. The chain joins TRBV6-6 to TRBJ1-6, with TRBD1 as a possible D gene (5 bases). The V and J ends lost 3 bases and 8 bases respectively, with 14 bases between them. Germline V lookup: CDR1 MNHNY, CDR2 SVGAGI (reference sequence). The CDR3 totals 15 residues.

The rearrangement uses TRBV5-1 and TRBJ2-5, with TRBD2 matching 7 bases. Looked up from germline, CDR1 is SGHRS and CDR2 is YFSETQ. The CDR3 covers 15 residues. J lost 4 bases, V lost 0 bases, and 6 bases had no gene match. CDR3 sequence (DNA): TGCGCCAGCAGCTTGGGAACAGCGGGGCGAGAGACCCAGTACTTC. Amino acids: CASSLGTAGRETQYF.

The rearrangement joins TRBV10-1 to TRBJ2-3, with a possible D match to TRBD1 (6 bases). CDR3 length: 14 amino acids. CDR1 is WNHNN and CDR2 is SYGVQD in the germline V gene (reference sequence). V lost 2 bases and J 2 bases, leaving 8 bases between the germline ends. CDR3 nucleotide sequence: TGCGCCAGCAGTGAGGGACAGTACACAGATACGCAGTATTTT. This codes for CASSEGQYTDTQYF.

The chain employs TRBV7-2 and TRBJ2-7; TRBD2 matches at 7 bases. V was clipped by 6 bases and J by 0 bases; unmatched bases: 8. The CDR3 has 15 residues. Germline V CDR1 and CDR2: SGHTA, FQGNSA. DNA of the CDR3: TGTGCCAGCAGTTGGACTCCGGGGGGCTCCTACGAGCAGTACGTC. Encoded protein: CASSWTPGGSYEQYV.

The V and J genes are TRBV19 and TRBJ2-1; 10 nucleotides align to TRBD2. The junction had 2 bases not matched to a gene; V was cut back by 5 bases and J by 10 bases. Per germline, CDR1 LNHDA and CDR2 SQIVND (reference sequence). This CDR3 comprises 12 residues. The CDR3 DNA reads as TGTGCCAGTAGTGGACTAGCGGAGGAGCAGTTCTTC. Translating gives CASSGLAEEQFF.

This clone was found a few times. The DNA of the CDR3 is TGCGCCAGCAGCCTTATACAGGGTACCAACGTCCTGACTTTC. Encoded protein: CASSLIQGTNVLTF. This rearrangement joins TRBV4-1 to TRBJ2-6, with D perhaps matching TRBD1 (6 bases). CDR1 is MGHRA and CDR2 is YSYEKL in the germline V gene. The CDR3 length is 14 residues. V was cut by 4 bases and J by 8 bases, with 12 bases left in between.

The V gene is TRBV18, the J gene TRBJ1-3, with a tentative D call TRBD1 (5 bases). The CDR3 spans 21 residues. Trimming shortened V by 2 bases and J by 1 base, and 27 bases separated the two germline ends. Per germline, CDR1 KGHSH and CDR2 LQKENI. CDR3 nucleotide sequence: TGTGCCAGCTCACCAGCCCCCCCGTCCATCATTCAGACAGTTTCTGGAAACACCATATATTTT. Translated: CASSPAPPSIIQTVSGNTIYF.

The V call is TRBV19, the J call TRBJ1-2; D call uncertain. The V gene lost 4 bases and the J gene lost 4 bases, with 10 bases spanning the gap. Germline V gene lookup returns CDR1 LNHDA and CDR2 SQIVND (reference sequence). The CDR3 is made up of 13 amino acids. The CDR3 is CASSTGNPYGYTF. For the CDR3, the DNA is TGTGCCAGTAGTACGGGGAACCCCTATGGCTACACCTTC.

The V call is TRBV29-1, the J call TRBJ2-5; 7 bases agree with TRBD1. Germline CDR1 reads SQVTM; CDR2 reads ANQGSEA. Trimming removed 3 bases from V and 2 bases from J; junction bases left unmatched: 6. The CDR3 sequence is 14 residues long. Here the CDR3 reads CSVEKGAGQETQYF. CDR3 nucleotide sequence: TGCAGCGTTGAGAAGGGGGCTGGGCAAGAGACCCAGTACTTC.

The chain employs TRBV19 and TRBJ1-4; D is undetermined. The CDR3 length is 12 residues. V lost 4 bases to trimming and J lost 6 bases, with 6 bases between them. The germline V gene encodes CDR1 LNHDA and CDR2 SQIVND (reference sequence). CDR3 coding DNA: TGTGCCAGTAGTAGGCCCCATGAAAAACTGTTTTTT. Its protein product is CASSRPHEKLFF.

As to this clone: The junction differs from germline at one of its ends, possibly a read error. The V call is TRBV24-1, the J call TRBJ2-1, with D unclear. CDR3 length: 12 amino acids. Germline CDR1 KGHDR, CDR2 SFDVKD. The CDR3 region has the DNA TGTGCCACCAGCGATTCCGTTAATGAGCAGTTCTTC. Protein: CATSDSVNEQFF.

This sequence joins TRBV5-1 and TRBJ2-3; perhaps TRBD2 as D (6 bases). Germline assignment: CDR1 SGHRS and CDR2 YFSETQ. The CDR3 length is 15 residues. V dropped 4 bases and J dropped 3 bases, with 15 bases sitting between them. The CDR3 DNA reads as TGCGCCAGCAGCACTGGTGCGGGGTCGACAGATACGCAGTATTTT. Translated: CASSTGAGSTDTQYF.

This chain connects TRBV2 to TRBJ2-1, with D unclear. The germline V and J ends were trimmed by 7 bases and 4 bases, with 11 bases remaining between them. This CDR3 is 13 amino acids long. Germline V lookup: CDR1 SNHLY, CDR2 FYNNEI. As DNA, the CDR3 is TGTGCCAGCACCTTAAACTTGTACAATGAGCAGTTCTTC. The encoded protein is CASTLNLYNEQFF. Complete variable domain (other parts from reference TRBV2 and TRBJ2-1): EPEVTQTPSHQVTQMGQEVILRCVPISNHLYFYWYRQILGQKVEFLVSFYNNEISEKSEIFDDQFSVERPDGSNFTLKIRSTKLEDSAMYFCASTLNLYNEQFFGPGTRLTVL.

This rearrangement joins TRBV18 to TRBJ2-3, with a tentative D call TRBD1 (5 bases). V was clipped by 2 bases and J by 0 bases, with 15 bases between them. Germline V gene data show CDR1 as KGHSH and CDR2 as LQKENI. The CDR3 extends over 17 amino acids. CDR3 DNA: TGTGCCAGCTCACCAAGCAGGGCCCGTGCTAGCACAGATACGCAGTATTTT. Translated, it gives CASSPSRARASTDTQYF.

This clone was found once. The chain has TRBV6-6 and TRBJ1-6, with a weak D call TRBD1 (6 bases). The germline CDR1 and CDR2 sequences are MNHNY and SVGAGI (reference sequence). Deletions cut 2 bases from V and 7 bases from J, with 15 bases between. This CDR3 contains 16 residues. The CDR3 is CASSYAQGSMNSPLHF. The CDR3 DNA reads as TGTGCCAGCAGTTACGCACAGGGAAGCATGAATTCACCCCTCCACTTT.

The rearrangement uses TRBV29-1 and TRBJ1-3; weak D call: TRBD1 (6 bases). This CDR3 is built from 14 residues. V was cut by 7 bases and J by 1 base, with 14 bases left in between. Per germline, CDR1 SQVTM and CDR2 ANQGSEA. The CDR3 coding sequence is TGCAGCGCCCTTCCCGGGACATCTGGAAACACCATATATTTT. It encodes CSALPGTSGNTIYF.

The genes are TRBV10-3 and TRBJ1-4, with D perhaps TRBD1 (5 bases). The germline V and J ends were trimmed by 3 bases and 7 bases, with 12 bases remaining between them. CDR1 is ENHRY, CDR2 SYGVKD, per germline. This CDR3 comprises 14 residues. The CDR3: CAISDGGNGEKLFF. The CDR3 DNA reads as TGTGCCATCAGTGATGGGGGGAACGGTGAAAAACTGTTTTTT.

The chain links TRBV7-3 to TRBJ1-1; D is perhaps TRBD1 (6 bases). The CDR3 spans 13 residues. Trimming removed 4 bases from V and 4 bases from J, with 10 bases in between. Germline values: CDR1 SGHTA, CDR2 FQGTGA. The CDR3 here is CASSSQGSTEAFF. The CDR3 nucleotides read TGTGCCAGCAGCTCTCAGGGGAGCACTGAAGCTTTCTTT.

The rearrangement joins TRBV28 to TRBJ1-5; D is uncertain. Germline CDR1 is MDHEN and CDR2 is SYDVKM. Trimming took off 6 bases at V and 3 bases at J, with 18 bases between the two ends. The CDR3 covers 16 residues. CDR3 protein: CASSPLLQSYNQPQHF. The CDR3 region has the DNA TGTGCCAGCAGCCCATTATTACAGAGCTACAATCAGCCCCAGCATTTT.

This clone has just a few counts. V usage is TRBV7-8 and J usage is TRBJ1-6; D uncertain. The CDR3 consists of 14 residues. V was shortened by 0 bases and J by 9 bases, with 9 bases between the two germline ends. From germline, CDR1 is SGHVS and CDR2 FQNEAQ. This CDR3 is CASSLAYSSSPLHF. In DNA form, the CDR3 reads TGTGCCAGCAGCTTAGCGTACAGCAGTTCACCCCTCCACTTT.

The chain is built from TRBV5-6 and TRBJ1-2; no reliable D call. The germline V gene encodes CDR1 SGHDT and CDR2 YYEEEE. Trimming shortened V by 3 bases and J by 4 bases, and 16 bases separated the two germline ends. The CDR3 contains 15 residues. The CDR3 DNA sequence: TGTGCCAGCAGCTCGCGATACCTACACAGCTATGGCTACACCTTC. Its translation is CASSSRYLHSYGYTF.

CDR3 residues: CASSFARAIYF. The CDR3 DNA reads TGTGCCAGCAGTTTCGCGAGGGCCATATATTTT. The V call is TRBV28, the J call TRBJ1-3; D not resolved. V shed 3 bases and J shed 11 bases, with 8 bases lying between them. This CDR3 spans 11 amino acids. Per germline, CDR1 MDHEN and CDR2 SYDVKM.

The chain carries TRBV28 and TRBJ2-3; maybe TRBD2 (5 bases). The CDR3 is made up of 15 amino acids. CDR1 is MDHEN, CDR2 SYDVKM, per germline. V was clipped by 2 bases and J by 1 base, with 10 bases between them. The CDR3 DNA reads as TGTGCCAGCAGTTTACACGGGGTTGGCACAGATACGCAGTATTTT. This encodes CASSLHGVGTDTQYF.

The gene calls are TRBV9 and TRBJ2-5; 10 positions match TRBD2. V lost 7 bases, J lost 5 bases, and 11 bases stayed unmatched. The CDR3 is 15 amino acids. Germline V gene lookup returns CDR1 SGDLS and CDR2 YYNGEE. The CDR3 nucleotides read TGTGCCAGCTGGCGGCTAGCGGGAGATTCGGAGACCCAGTACTTC. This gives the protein CASWRLAGDSETQYF.

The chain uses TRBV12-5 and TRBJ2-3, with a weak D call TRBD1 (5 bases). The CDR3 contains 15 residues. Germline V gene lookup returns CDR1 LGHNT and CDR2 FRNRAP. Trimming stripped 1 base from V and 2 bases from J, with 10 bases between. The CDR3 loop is CASGLETVNTDTQYF. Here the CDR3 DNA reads TGTGCTAGTGGTTTGGAGACAGTTAACACAGATACGCAGTATTTT.

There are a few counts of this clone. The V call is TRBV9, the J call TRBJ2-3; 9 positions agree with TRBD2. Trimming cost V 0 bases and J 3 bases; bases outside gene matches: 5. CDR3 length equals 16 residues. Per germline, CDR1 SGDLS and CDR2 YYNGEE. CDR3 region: CASSVGLAGLTDTQYF. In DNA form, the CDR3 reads TGTGCCAGCAGCGTAGGCCTAGCGGGATTAACAGATACGCAGTATTTT.

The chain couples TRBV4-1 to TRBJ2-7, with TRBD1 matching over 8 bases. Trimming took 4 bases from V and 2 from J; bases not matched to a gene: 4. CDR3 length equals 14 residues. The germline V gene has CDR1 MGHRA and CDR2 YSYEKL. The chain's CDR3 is CASSLGQGAYEQYV. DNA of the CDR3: TGCGCCAGCAGCCTAGGACAGGGCGCCTACGAGCAGTACGTC.